What follows is one TCR beta chain and its context. What this receptor recognizes is not known. No clone much larger than this one lies a single base away; base qualities are absent. In total, roughly 710 healthy bone marrow donors made up the cohort. At the time of sampling, every cohort member was nominally healthy, though immune exposures that went unrecorded were likely present. The donor tested CMV seronegative, placing the donor among the 300 to 400 seronegative members of the cohort. Every donor gave a peripheral blood sample, and the peripheral blood mononuclear cells from that sample were used for TCR beta sequencing. The Qiagen DNeasy Blood Extraction Kit was used to extract genomic DNA from the blood cell samples. Library preparation was by the immunoSEQ multiplex PCR assay. For the multiplex PCR, a mixture combining 60 forward primers for TCR Vbeta segments and 13 reverse primers for TCR Jbeta segments was used. Amplification of the CDR3 region of rearranged TCR beta genes was performed with a multiplex PCR assay on genomic DNA. The amplified TCR beta libraries were sequenced on the Illumina HiSeq System as 87-base-pair reads. The study's processing was this. In a later analysis, 80 million or so unique TCR beta chains were counted across the approximately 620 repertoires, and roughly 11 million of these chains were shared by at least two donors. Raw reads were error-corrected and collapsed into unique sequences by a nearest-neighbor algorithm in which closely related sequences were merged to remove PCR and sequencing errors. To assign V, D and J gene segments, CDR3 sequences were aligned to IMGT reference sequences. For a sequence to be retained, at least a six-nucleotide match to both a V gene segment and a J gene segment was required. A rearrangement counted as productive if the CDR3 had no stop codons and remained in frame with V and J, and every other rearrangement counted as non-productive. Following IMGT convention, CDR3 was defined as the stretch from the second conserved V-encoded cysteine to the conserved J-encoded phenylalanine. In an earlier analysis of roughly 610 of the donors, sequences lacking an unambiguous match to a single V gene segment were excluded. An earlier analysis of roughly 590 of the donors called V segments functional above 56.7% productive rearrangements and segregating when the between-donor standard deviation exceeded 5%. A statistical classification framework was developed to diagnose cytomegalovirus status using the catalog of TCR beta chain sequences. In a later analysis, V and J genes were assigned by comparing TCR nucleotide sequences against IMGT/GENE-DB human TR gene sequences. Using the TCRdist pipeline, a later analysis assigned CDR3 sequences along with most-parsimonious VDJ recombination scenarios. A later analysis defined each TCR beta chain by its CDR3 amino acid sequence plus V-gene family, and excluded reads lacking a unique V-gene family. In a later analysis, approximately 640 highly shared, low-generation-probability nucleotide sequences were removed to address suspected cross-contamination and a sequencing artifact. For each public chain, a later analysis derived a clonal expansion index from normalized ranks of inferred template counts within each repertoire. A later analysis computed generation probabilities with a VDJ recombination model fitted to out-of-frame rearrangements, and checked the results against IGoR. In a later analysis, TCR-TCR, TCR-HLA and TCR-CMV co-occurrence was scored with hypergeometric tests, and a repertoire-size bias correction was applied to TCR pairs. In a later analysis, false discovery rates were estimated by permuting HLA or CMV assignments 20 times. In a later analysis, co-occurring TCRs were grouped using DBSCAN, and TCRdist sequence similarity was added for clustering within HLA-allele-positive subsets. Repertoires with fewer than 30,000 or more than 120,000 public chains, plus five repertoires with anomalous nucleotide sharing, were excluded from co-occurrence clustering. Imported from immuneACCESS, the table was reduced by TCRdb to in-frame sequences with V and J called. These copies leave out some clones; in studies compared against another copy, an unresolved V gene accounts for under half, and the cause of the remainder is not known. From that table come the V and J calls and clone size; the DNA was used to work out D and trimming. The sample table shows about 83,000 clones, and roughly 79% are seen once. The ten largest clones represent approximately 1.9% of the sample.

As encoded in the germline V gene, CDR1 is SGHTA while CDR2 is FQGTGA. Its CDR3 holds 13 amino acids, cysteine through phenylalanine. Left in the record is the CDR3 DNA by itself, 39 bases read in frame from the first base. The V end loses 3 bases and the J end loses 8 bases, and a stretch of 13 bases separates them. The data were taken from a study of cytomegalovirus exposure and HLA in healthy donors (dated by TCRdb to 2015 to 2018). Regarding the complete study: An earlier analysis of 587 of the donors reported over 250 Gb of sequence data and 95 million to 120 million unique TCR beta sequences obtained from some 170 million T cells. Because of strong linkage in the cohort, four to six DR-DQ haplotypes were treated as single units for association and clustering. The study used immunosequencing to profile the T cell repertoires of 666 subjects and linked those repertoires to cytomegalovirus serostatus. A later genetic analysis used genome-wide SNP genotypes for about 55% of the 666 donors, treating that subset as a discovery cohort. Class I and class II HLA loci were covered by the typing at four-digit resolution. An earlier analysis of about 620 of the donors applied high-throughput TCR beta sequencing to assess whether each TCR beta V gene segment acted as functional or pseudogenic. Typing coverage differed by locus: A, B, C, DRB1 and DQB1 were typed in about 620-630 donors, DQA1 in 522, DPA1 in 600 to 610, and DPB1 in just under 490. A later analysis re-analyzed previously published TCR beta repertoires from several hundred donors and added high-resolution HLA genotyping to study TCR occurrence patterns. To predict cytomegalovirus infection status, the study combined high-throughput TCR immunosequencing, statistical association of individual TCRs with disease status, and machine learning. Among about 400 genotyped donors of the cohort, an average of roughly 230,000 unique TCR beta nucleotide sequences was sequenced per donor, of which approximately 18% were non-productive. An early release covering more than 500 HLA-typed donors comprised approximately 300 gigabases of sequencing data and 85 million to 100 million unique TCR sequences. The aim of the study was to test whether cataloging public T cell receptors could identify signatures of past pathogen exposure. The genetic ancestry cluster associated with self-reported Caucasian donors included over 80% of the roughly 410 genotyped donors. Besides the first cohort of 666 subjects, a separate validation cohort made up of 120 different subjects was used. Donor age, sex, ethnicity and CMV serostatus were collected together with the repertoire data. All discovery cohort repertoires had been generated using a single sequencing platform. Rather than drawing on any new phenotypic data, the later analysis identified candidate immune exposures from TCR beta sequences and the way those sequences occurred across donors.

Summary of the overall study and its limitations: Most TCR sequences were seen in very few donors, while some public TCRs were found in many individuals. A further reported finding was that TCR beta sequences accurately predicted the HLA-A and HLA-B alleles for most subjects in the first cohort. In this cohort, only TCR beta chains were sequenced, and detectable features were limited by the absence of alpha or paired-chain data. A later genetic analysis reported fewer N-insertions in productive TCRs among donors in an Asian-associated ancestry cluster than the roughly 640-donor mean. A later analysis reported that several top co-occurrence clusters appeared linked to parvovirus B19, influenza, CMV and Epstein-Barr virus. Because counts were too low, roughly 16 rarely observed V segments, including chromosome 9 orphons, were excluded from the earlier analysis of 587 of the donors. Assigning TCR associations to individual alleles was difficult when HLA alleles, especially DR and DQ, strongly co-occurred. According to a later analysis, TCR association rates differed among HLA loci, with DRB1 alleles showing the most associated TCRs and HLA-C alleles showing the fewest. V-gene and J-gene trimming of TCR beta chains was associated with a missense DCLRE1C variant in a later genetic analysis, and the association was replicated in an independent cohort. A group of highly shared sequence variants was considered likely to be a technical artifact of the sequencing pipeline. A later analysis associated approximately 17,000 TCR beta sequences with specific HLA alleles at a false discovery rate of 0.05. Linkage disequilibrium might explain the correlated functional status among segregating V segments, but an unknown experimental factor could not be ruled out. A later analysis found that HLA-associated TCR beta chains were more clonally expanded and had lower generation probabilities than equally common non-associated chains. It was suggested by the authors that the approach could potentially be generalized to other disease states and immunological phenotypes. A total of 164 TCR beta chains were listed by the study as associated with cytomegalovirus. Most CMV-associated TCR beta chains appeared to be HLA-restricted in a later analysis, and the HLA associations seemed to be driven largely by CMV exposure. The presence/absence analyses assumed that sequencing depth was roughly uniform across donors, and that assumption may not be true. In vitro tests confirmed that three of the cytomegalovirus-associated TCR beta chains recognize cytomegalovirus antigens. Some IMGT-functional V segments, including TRBV6-2 and TRBV6-3, could not be told apart with the 87-base-pair reads, so those segments were excluded. CMV serostatus was the only immune exposure information available for the cohort. HLA typing was unavailable for some donors at each locus, so association tests used only the typed subset. Broadly in line with IMGT annotations, most TCR beta V segments showed up in productive rearrangements about 90% or about 30% of the time in an earlier analysis of 587 of the donors. In both the original and validation cohorts, the classifier was reported to diagnose cytomegalovirus status with high specificity and sensitivity.

The sample was PBMCs. The clonotype comes from a woman aged 25 to 39 in good health and CMV-seronegative. The chain uses TRBV7-3 and TRBJ1-2; TRBD1 is a weak D gene call, 5 bases matching. The CDR3 region has the sequence CASSLNAGDGYTF. In nucleotides, the sequence is TGTGCCAGCAGCTTGAATGCGGGGGACGGCTACACCTTC.